Each of the 17 T cell receptor beta chains below was sequenced from the same sample in a study of chemoradiotherapy in HPV16-positive cancers (dated by TCRdb to 2022 to 2024). The library relied on the immunoSEQ multiplex PCR assay. As stored in TCRdb, this immuneACCESS dataset retains in-frame rearrangements with V and J assigned. A fraction of the clones does not appear; measured against another copy, unresolved V genes explain less than half of the discrepancy, and the remainder lacks a known reason. The sample yields 20,000 to 30,000 clones; around nine tenths were counted once. The top ten clonotypes cover over 20% of the sample. Specimen: blood, collected from a patient who underwent chemoradiotherapy. The source of these receptors is a human donor with HPV-associated anogenital cancer.

The chain joins TRBV23-1 to TRBJ2-7; D is possibly TRBD2 (5 bases). TRBV23-1 has ORF status, its function being uncertain. Deletions cut 11 bases from V and 2 bases from J, with 22 bases between. The CDR3 totals 15 residues. The CDR3 DNA is TGCGCCCACCATACGTTAAGCGGTTTTGCCTACGAGCAGTACTTC. It is translated as CAHHTLSGFAYEQYF.

The J gene is TRBJ2-6, the V gene TRBV6-5, with a possible D match to TRBD2 (5 bases). V gave up 4 bases and J gave up 4 bases, with 11 bases separating them. CDR3 size: 15 residues. Germline CDR1 is MNHEY and CDR2 is SVGAGI. The CDR3 coding sequence is TGTGCCAGCAGTTCGACCTCGGGGGGGGCCAACGTCCTGACTTTC. Translation: CASSSTSGGANVLTF.

V gene TRBV7-9 combines with J gene TRBJ1-6; tentatively, D is TRBD1 (5 bases). Germline V gene lookup returns CDR1 SEHNR and CDR2 FQNEAQ (reference sequence). With 5 bases removed from V and 8 bases from J, the gap between germline ends came to 10 bases. The CDR3 has 13 residues. CDR3 bases: TGTGCCAGCAGCCCCCTGGGGGATTCACCCCTCCACTTT. It encodes CASSPLGDSPLHF.

The V and J genes are TRBV9 and TRBJ2-1; either TRBD1 or TRBD2 may fit D (6 bases each). The germline V gene has CDR1 SGDLS and CDR2 YYNGEE. The CDR3 is made up of 16 amino acids. V lost 6 bases and J lost 8, with 24 bases in between. The DNA for the CDR3 is TGTGCCAGCACCATTAACCCTTGGGGGGCCGTCGATGAGCAGTTCTTC. Translation gives CASTINPWGAVDEQFF.

V usage is TRBV5-6 and J usage is TRBJ2-3, with 7 bases aligning to TRBD1. The J segment lost 2 bases and the V segment lost 6 bases, leaving 12 bases of the junction unmatched. Per germline, CDR1 SGHDT and CDR2 YYEEEE. There are 16 residues in the CDR3. CDR3 nucleotide sequence: TGTGCCAGCACCATGGCCGGGACAGAGTCCACAGATACGCAGTATTTT. This codes for CASTMAGTESTDTQYF. The complete variable domain, with remaining parts taken from reference TRBV5-6 and TRBJ2-3, reads DAGVTQSPTHLIKTRGQQVTLRCSPKSGHDTVSWYQQALGQGPQFIFQYYEEEERQRGNFPDRFSGHQFPNYSSELNVNALLLGDSALYLCASTMAGTESTDTQYFGPGTRLTVL.

The chain links TRBV27 to TRBJ1-5, with unresolved D. The CDR3 is made up of 16 amino acids. V was shortened by 3 bases and J by 3 bases, with 15 bases between the two germline ends. Germline V gives CDR1 MNHEY, CDR2 SMNVEV (reference sequence). In DNA, the CDR3 is TGTGCCAGCAGTTTGTCCCCTCGAGGCCCCAATCAGCCCCAGCATTTT. Protein product: CASSLSPRGPNQPQHF.

V and J are TRBV30 and TRBJ2-5; no clear D. Trimming cost V 4 bases and J 4 bases, with 19 bases left between them. Germline assignment: CDR1 GTSNPN and CDR2 SVGIG (reference sequence). The CDR3 is made up of 15 amino acids. This CDR3 reads CAWTHKTVFGETQYF. Here the CDR3 DNA reads TGTGCCTGGACCCATAAGACTGTGTTCGGAGAGACCCAGTACTTC.

V gene TRBV30 combines with J gene TRBJ1-6; D is perhaps TRBD1 (5 bases). Looked up from germline, CDR1 is GTSNPN and CDR2 is SVGIG (reference sequence). Trimming cost V 0 bases and J 6 bases, with 15 bases left between them. The CDR3 loop spans 16 amino acids. CDR3 sequence: CAWSVSGSPGNSPLHF. In nucleotides, the CDR3 is TGTGCCTGGAGTGTTTCAGGGAGCCCCGGTAATTCACCCCTCCACTTT.

The chain uses TRBV28 and TRBJ1-4; no definite D call. Per germline, CDR1 MDHEN and CDR2 SYDVKM. The CDR3 length is 12 residues. The ends were cut back, 4 bases at V and 8 bases at J, with 8 bases in the middle. CDR3 in amino acids: CASSSDLEKLFF. The CDR3 DNA is TGTGCCAGCAGTTCTGACTTAGAAAAACTGTTTTTT.

This rearrangement joins TRBV27 to TRBJ2-1; tentatively, D is TRBD2 (6 bases). Germline V gives CDR1 MNHEY, CDR2 SMNVEV (reference sequence). Between the trimmed V and J ends, which lost 3 bases and 2 bases, there was a span of 14 bases. The CDR3 extends over 16 amino acids. The chain's CDR3 is CASSFSGSGTYNEQFF. The CDR3 DNA reads TGTGCCAGCAGTTTTTCCGGGAGTGGTACCTACAATGAGCAGTTCTTC.

The rearrangement links TRBV5-4 to TRBJ2-3; 13 positions agree with TRBD2. Germline loops: CDR1 SGHNT, CDR2 YYREEE (reference sequence). The CDR3 sequence is 16 residues long. Trimming removed 4 bases from V and 2 bases from J; junction bases left unmatched: 4. CDR3: CASSRLAGGPTDTQYF. The CDR3, as DNA: TGTGCCAGCAGCCGACTAGCGGGGGGCCCCACAGATACGCAGTATTTT.

The chain is built from TRBV29-1 and TRBJ2-1, with TRBD2 identical over 7 bases. Germline values: CDR1 SQVTM, CDR2 ANQGSEA. The junction had 11 bases not matched to a gene; V was cut back by 5 bases and J by 4 bases. This CDR3 has 15 amino acids. CDR3 region: CSVSGTPRRYNEQFF. CDR3 nucleotide sequence: TGCAGCGTTAGCGGGACGCCGCGCCGTTACAATGAGCAGTTCTTC.

The chain is built from TRBV6-6 and TRBJ1-2; 8 nucleotides line up with TRBD1. Per the germline V gene, CDR1 is MNHNY and CDR2 is SVGAGI (reference sequence). The ends lost 5 bases at V and 12 bases at J; junction bases unmatched: 14. The CDR3 runs to 14 residues. CDR3 residues: CASSHRGQGLANTF. The DNA for the CDR3 is TGTGCCAGCAGTCATCGAGGACAGGGCCTCGCGAACACCTTC.

The chain carries TRBV10-3 and TRBJ2-5, with 7 bases identical to TRBD1. The CDR3 is 15 amino acids. CDR1 is ENHRY, CDR2 SYGVKD, per germline. V lost 4 bases and J lost 4; bases outside the gene matches: 9. The DNA of the CDR3 is TGTGCCATCAGTGTGACAGGGTTAGGGGGAGAGACCCAGTACTTC. Protein product: CAISVTGLGGETQYF.

The chain couples TRBV7-9 to TRBJ2-5; D gene unclear. The CDR3 spans 16 residues. V was cut by 4 bases and J by 2 bases, with 17 bases left in between. Germline-derived CDR1 and CDR2 are SEHNR and FQNEAQ (reference sequence). The CDR3 DNA reads TGTGCCAGCAGCTCCCCCCCGGGCCTAATTCAAGAGACCCAGTACTTC. It yields the protein CASSSPPGLIQETQYF.

This clone was found once. This chain connects TRBV5-1 to TRBJ2-4; 10 bases agree with TRBD1. Germline V gene data show CDR1 as SGHRS and CDR2 as YFSETQ. The CDR3 covers 16 residues. V lost 4 bases and J lost 9; bases outside the gene matches: 13. CDR3 coding DNA: TGCGCCAGCAGCGCGCCCGGGACAGGGGAGGTTGGCATTCAGTACTTC. This encodes CASSAPGTGEVGIQYF. Full variable domain (outside the CDR3, taken from reference TRBV5-1 and TRBJ2-4): KAGVTQTPRYLIKTRGQQVTLSCSPISGHRSVSWYQQTPGQGLQFLFEYFSETQRNKGNFPGRFSGRQFSNSRSEMNVSTLELGDSALYLCASSAPGTGEVGIQYFGAGTRLSVL.

This sequence joins TRBV10-3 and TRBJ1-2; D gene uncertain. V gave up 6 bases and J gave up 4 bases, with 15 bases separating them. Germline CDR1 is ENHRY and CDR2 is SYGVKD. This CDR3 is built from 14 residues. CDR3 nucleotides: TGTGCCATCAGGTTACCGGCGAGGCCCTATGGCTACACCTTC. Protein product: CAIRLPARPYGYTF.